This T cell receptor (beta chain) was recovered during a study of T-cell reconstitution after alpha-beta-depleted transplantation in children. V shed 3 bases and J shed 0 bases, with 30 bases lying between them. CDR3 length: 22 residues. Germline CDR1 reads SGHTA; CDR2 reads FQGNSA. TCRbeta library preparation incorporated unique molecular identifiers. Via MiXCR, TCRdb re-called the PCR reads, giving one row per CDR3 protein. The table lists hundreds of thousands of distinct CDR3 sequences, about 11% of them singletons. The TCR comes from a child under 10 years old with inherited bone marrow failure, due to receive a stem cell transplant. This chain uses TRBV7-2 with TRBJ2-1; D might be TRBD2 (5 bases). Source: PBMCs, taken before TCRalphabeta/CD19-depleted stem cell transplant. This CDR3 is CASSFPGIGDARRPLSYNEQFF. Here the CDR3 DNA reads TGTGCCAGCAGCTTTCCGGGGATTGGAGACGCGAGGCGCCCCCTCTCCTACAATGAGCAGTTCTTC.